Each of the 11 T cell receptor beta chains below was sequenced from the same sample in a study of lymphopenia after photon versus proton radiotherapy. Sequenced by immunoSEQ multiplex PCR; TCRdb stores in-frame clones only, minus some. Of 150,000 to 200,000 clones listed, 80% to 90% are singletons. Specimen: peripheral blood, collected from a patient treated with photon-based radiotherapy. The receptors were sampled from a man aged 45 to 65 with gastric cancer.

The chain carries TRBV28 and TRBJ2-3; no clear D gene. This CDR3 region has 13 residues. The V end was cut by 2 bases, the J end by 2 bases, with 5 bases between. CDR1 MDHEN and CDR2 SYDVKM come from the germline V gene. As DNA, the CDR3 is TGTGCCAGCAGTTTAACAGCCACAGATACGCAGTATTTT. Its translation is CASSLTATDTQYF.

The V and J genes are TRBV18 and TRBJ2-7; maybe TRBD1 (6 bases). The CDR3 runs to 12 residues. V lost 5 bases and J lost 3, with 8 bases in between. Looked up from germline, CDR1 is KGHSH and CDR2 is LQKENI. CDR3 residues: CASSSTGYEQYF. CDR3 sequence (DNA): TGTGCCAGCTCATCGACAGGCTACGAGCAGTACTTC. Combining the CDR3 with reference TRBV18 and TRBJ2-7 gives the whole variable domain NAGVMQNPRHLVRRRGQEARLRCSPMKGHSHVYWYRQLPEEGLKFMVYLQKENIIDESGMPKERFSAEFPKEGPSILRIQQVVRGDSAAYFCASSSTGYEQYFGPGTRLTVT.

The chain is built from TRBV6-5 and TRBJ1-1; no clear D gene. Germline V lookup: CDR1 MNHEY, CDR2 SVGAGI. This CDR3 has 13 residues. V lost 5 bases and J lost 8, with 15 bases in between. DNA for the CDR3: TGTGCCAGCAGTGCGACATCCGATTGGGAAGCTTTCTTT. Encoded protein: CASSATSDWEAFF.

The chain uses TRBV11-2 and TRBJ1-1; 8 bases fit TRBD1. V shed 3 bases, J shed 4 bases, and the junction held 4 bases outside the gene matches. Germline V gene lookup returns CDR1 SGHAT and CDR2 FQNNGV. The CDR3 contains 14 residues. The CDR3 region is CASSFRGRSTEAFF. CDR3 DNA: TGTGCCAGCAGCTTCAGGGGGCGGAGCACTGAAGCTTTCTTT.

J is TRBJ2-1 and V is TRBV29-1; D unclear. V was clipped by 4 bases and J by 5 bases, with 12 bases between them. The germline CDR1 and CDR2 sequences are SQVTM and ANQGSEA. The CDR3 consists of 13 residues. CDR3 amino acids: CSVASALDNEQFF. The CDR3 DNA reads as TGCAGCGTTGCAAGCGCTCTTGACAATGAGCAGTTCTTC.

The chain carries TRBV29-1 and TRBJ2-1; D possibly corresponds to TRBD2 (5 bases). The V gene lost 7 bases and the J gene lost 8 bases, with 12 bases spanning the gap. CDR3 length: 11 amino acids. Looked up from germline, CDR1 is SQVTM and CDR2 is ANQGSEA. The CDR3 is CSGSERDEQFF. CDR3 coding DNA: TGCAGCGGAAGCGAGAGGGATGAGCAGTTCTTC.

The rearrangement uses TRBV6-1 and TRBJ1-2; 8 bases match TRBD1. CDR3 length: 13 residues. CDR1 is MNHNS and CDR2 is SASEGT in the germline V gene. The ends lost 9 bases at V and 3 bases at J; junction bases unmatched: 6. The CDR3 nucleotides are TGTGCCAGTCGGACAGGGCTGGACTATGGCTACACCTTC. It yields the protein CASRTGLDYGYTF.

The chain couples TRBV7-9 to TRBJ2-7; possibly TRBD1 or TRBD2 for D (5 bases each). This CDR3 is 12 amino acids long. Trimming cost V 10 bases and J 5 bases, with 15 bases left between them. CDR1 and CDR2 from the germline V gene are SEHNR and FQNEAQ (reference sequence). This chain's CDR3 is CATEGMTDEQYF. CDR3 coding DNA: TGTGCCACCGAGGGGATGACCGACGAGCAGTACTTC.

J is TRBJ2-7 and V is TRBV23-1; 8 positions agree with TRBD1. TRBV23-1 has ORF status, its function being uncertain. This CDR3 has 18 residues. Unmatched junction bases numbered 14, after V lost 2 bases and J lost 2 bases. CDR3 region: CASSQRSDREPWAYEQYF. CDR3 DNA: TGCGCCAGCAGTCAACGGTCGGACAGGGAACCGTGGGCCTACGAGCAGTACTTC.

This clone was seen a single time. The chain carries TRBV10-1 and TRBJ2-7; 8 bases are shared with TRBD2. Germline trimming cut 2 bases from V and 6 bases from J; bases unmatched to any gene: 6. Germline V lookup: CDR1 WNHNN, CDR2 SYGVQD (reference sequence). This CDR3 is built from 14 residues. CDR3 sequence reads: CASSERGLEAEQYF. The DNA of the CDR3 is TGCGCCAGCAGTGAGCGGGGACTAGAGGCCGAGCAGTACTTC.

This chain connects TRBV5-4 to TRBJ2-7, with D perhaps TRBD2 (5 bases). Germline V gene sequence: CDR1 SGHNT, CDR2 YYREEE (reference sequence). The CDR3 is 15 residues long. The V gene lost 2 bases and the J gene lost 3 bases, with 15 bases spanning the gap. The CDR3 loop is CASSLPGNKVYEQYF. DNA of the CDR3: TGTGCCAGCAGCTTACCGGGGAACAAGGTCTACGAGCAGTACTTC.